This T cell receptor beta chain was sequenced during a study of cytomegalovirus exposure and HLA in healthy donors. As to this clone: The antigen is undetermined.

Study results and caveats: The authors confirmed in vitro that a few CMV-associated chains were specific for CMV antigens.

The study ran its PCR with 60 Vbeta and 13 Jbeta primers. Generated by immunoSEQ multiplex PCR, the TCRdb table keeps only in-frame clones and is missing some. The sample includes about 110,000 clones, approximately 70% of them seen just once. The sequenced material came from PBMCs. The TCR sequence derives from a man aged 30 to 39 in good health and CMV-seropositive.

The CDR3 DNA sequence: TGTGCCAGCAGTTACGGGACAGGGACCACAACAGATACGCAGTATTTT. It specifies CASSYGTGTTTDTQYF. The V and J genes are TRBV6-5 and TRBJ2-3; 9 positions match TRBD1. CDR1 MNHEY and CDR2 SVGAGI come from the germline V gene. This CDR3 comprises 16 residues. V gave up 2 bases and J gave up 3 bases; unmatched junction bases: 6.